The clone carrying this T cell receptor (beta chain) was seen only a few times. Its antigen is undetermined. This specimen comes from a study of PD-1 blockade in mismatch repair-deficient tumors. Looking at the study overall: Patients had 12 mismatch repair-deficient cancer types, all previously treated and progressing.

Generated by immunoSEQ multiplex PCR, the TCRdb table keeps only in-frame clones and is missing some. The data contain over 100,000 clones, about 80% of them singletons. The CDR3 totals 14 residues. Germline V gives CDR1 LNHDA, CDR2 SQIVND (reference sequence). Trimming removed 11 bases from V and 7 bases from J; junction bases left unmatched: 15. Study outcomes and limitations: Tumor-resident clones, often undetectable pretreatment in blood, expanded then contracted after pembrolizumab.

PCR or immunohistochemistry showed mismatch repair deficiency in every enrolled patient. TCR sequencing covered a few patients who responded to pembrolizumab. This chain joins TRBV19 and TRBJ1-1; 8 nucleotides agree with TRBD1. The receptor was derived from an adult with mismatch repair-deficient cancer. This specimen consisted of peripheral blood, obtained 60 to 65 weeks after starting pembrolizumab. The CDR3: CAASNQGARHEAFF. CDR3 DNA: TGTGCCGCGAGTAATCAGGGGGCGCGTCATGAAGCTTTCTTT.